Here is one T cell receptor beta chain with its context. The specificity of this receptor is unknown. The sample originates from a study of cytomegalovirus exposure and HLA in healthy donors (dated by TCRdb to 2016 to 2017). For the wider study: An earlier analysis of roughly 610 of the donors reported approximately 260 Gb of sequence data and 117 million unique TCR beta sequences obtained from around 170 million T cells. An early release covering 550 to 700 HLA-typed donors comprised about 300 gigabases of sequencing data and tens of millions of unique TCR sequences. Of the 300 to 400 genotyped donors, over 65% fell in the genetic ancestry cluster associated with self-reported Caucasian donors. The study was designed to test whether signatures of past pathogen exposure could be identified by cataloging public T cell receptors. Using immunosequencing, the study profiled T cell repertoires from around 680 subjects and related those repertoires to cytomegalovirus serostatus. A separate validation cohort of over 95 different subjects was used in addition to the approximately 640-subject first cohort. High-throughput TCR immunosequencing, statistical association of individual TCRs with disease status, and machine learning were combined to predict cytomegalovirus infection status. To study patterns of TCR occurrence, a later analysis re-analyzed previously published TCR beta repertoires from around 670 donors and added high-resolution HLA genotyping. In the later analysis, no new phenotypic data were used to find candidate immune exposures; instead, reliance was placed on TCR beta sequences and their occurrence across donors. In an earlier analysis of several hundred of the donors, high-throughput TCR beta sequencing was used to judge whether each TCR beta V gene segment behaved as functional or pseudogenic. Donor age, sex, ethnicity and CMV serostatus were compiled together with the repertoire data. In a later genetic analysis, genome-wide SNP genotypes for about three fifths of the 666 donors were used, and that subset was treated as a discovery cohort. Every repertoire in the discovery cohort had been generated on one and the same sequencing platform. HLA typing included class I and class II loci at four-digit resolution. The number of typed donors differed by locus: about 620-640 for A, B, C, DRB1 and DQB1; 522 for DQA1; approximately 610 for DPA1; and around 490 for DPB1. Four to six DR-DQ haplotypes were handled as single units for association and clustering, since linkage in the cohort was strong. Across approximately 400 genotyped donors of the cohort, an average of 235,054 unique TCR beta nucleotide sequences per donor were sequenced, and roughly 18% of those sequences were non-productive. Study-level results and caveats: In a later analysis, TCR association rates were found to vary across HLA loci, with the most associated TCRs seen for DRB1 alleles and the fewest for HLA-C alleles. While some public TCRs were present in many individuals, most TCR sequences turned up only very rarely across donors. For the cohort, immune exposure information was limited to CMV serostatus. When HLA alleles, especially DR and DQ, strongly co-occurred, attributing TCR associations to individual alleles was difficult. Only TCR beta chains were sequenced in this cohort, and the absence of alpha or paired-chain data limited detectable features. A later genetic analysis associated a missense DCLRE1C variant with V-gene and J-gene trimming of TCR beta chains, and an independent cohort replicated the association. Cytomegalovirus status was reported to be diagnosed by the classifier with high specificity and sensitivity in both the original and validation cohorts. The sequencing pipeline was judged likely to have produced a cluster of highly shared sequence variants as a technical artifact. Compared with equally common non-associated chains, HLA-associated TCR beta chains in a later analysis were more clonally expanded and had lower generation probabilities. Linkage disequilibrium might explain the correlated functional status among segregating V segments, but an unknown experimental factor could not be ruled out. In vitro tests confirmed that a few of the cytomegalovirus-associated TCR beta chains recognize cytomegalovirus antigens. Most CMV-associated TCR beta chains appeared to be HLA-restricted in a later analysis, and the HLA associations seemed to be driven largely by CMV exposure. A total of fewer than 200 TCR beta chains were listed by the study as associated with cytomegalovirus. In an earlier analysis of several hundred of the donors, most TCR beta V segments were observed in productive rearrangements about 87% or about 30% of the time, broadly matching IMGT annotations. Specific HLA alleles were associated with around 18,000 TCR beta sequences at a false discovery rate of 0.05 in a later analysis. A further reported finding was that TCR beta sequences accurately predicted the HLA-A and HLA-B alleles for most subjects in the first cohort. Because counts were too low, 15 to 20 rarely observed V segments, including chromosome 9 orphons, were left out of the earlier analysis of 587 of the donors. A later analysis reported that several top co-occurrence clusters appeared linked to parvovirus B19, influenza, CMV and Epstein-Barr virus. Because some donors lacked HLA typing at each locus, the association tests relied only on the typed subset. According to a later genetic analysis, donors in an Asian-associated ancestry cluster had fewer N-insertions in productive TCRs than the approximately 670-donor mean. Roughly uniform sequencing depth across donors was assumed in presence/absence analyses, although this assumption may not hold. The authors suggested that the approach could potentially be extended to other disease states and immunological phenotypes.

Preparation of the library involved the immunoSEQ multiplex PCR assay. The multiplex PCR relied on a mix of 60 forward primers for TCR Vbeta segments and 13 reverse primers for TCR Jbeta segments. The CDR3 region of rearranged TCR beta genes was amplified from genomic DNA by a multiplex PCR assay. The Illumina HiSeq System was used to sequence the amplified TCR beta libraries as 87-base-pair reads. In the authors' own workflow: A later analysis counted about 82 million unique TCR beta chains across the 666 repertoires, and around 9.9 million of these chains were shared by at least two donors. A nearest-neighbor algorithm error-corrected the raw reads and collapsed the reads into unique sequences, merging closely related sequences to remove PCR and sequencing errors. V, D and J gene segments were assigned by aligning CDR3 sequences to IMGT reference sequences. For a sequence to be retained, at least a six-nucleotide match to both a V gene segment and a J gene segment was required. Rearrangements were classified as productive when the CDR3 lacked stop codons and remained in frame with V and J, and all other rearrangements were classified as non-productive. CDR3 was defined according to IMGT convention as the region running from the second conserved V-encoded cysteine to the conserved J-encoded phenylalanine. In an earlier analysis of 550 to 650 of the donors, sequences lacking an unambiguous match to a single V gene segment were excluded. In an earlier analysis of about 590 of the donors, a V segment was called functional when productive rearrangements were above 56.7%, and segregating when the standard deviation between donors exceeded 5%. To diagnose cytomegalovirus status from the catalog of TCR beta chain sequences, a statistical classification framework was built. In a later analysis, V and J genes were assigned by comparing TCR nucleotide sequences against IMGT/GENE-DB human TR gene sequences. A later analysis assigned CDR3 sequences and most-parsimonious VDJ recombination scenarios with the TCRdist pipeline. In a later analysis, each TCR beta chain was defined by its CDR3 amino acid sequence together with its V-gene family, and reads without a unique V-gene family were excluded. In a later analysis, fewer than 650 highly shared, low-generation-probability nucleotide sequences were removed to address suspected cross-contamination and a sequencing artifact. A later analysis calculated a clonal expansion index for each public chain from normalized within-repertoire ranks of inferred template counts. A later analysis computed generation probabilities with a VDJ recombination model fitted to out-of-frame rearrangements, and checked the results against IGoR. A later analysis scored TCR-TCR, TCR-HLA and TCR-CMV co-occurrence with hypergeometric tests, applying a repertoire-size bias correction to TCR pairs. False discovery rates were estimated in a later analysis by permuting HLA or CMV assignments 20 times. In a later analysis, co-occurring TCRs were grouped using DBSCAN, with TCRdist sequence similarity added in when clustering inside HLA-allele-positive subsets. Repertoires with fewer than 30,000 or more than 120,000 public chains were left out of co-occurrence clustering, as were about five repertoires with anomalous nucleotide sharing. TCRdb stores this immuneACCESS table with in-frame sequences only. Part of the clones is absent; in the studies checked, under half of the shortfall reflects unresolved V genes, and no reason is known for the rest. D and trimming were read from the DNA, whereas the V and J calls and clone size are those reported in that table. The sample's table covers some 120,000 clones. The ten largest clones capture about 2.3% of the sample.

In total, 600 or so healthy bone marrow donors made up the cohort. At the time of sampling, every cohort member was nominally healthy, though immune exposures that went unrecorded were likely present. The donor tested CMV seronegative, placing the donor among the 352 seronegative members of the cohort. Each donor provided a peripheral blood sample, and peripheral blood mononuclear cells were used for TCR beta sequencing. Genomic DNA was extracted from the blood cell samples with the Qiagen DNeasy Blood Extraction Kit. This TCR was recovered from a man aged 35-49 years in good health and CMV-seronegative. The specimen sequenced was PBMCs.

The CDR3 loop reads CASKSQTYNEQFF. The nucleotide sequence reads TGTGCCAGCAAGTCGCAGACTTACAATGAGCAGTTCTTC. The sequence is built from TRBV2 and TRBJ2-1, with the D gene not clear enough to name. The germline V gene provides CDR1 SNHLY and CDR2 FYNNEI. V was cut back by 7 bases and J by 4 bases, leaving a gap of 11 bases between them. The cysteine opens and the phenylalanine closes a CDR3 of 13 amino acids. This entry keeps only the CDR3 DNA: 39 bases, framed from base 1.